The 18 T cell receptor beta chains reported below all come from one sample, sequenced in a study of high-grade serous ovarian cancer treatment subgroups. Tumor samples were obtained before definitive surgery or chemotherapy. Produced via immunoSEQ multiplex PCR; TCRdb's table is partial and in-frame only. The table lists around 2,200 clones, more than 65% of them singletons. The material sequenced was tumor tissue. These TCRs come from a human donor with high-grade serous ovarian cancer.

The chain combines TRBV18 with TRBJ1-5; 8 positions match TRBD1. The length of the CDR3 is 15 residues. The V gene end was trimmed by 6 bases and the J gene end by 4 bases; junction bases not matched to a gene: 8. Per the germline V gene, CDR1 is KGHSH and CDR2 is LQKENI. CDR3 loop: CASSPDRGGNQPQHF. Written as DNA, the CDR3 is TGTGCCAGCTCCCCAGACAGGGGAGGAAATCAGCCCCAGCATTTT.

Written as DNA, the CDR3 is TGCGCCAGCAGCCATCCCGGACTAGCGGGTCCCCTCTTTTTTGAGCAGTACTTC. This sequence encodes CASSHPGLAGPLFFEQYF. The V and J genes are TRBV4-1 and TRBJ2-7; 11 nucleotides match TRBD2. This CDR3 comprises 18 residues. The V and J ends lost 3 bases and 7 bases, in that order; junction bases with no gene match: 17. The germline V gene has CDR1 MGHRA and CDR2 YSYEKL.

V gene TRBV19 combines with J gene TRBJ2-1, with TRBD1 as a possible D gene (6 bases). Looked up from germline, CDR1 is LNHDA and CDR2 is SQIVND (reference sequence). The CDR3 covers 12 residues. The V end lost 5 bases, the J end lost 7 bases, and 9 bases lay between the germline ends. As DNA, the CDR3 is TGTGCCAGTAGTTTACAGGGAAATGAGCAGTTCTTC. This codes for CASSLQGNEQFF.

The rearrangement joins TRBV19 to TRBJ2-3; the D gene is possibly TRBD1 (6 bases). Germline V gene data show CDR1 as LNHDA and CDR2 as SQIVND (reference sequence). This CDR3 contains 14 residues. Trimming pared 5 bases from V and 4 bases from J, leaving 13 bases between. CDR3 sequence (DNA): TGTGCCAGTAGTCTCGCTAGGGGGTCAGATACGCAGTATTTT. Translated, it gives CASSLARGSDTQYF.

V is TRBV4-3 and J is TRBJ1-5; D call uncertain. V was clipped by 3 bases and J by 5 bases, with 8 bases between them. CDR1 LGHNA and CDR2 YSLEER come from the germline V gene. This CDR3 has 13 residues. CDR3 sequence: CASSQADDQPQHF. The CDR3 DNA reads as TGCGCCAGCAGCCAGGCAGATGATCAGCCCCAGCATTTT.

This rearrangement joins TRBV7-2 to TRBJ2-7; D is unclear. Trimming stripped 0 bases from V and 13 bases from J, with 13 bases between. This CDR3 has 12 amino acids. The germline gives CDR1 SGHTA, CDR2 FQGNSA. The CDR3 region has the DNA TGTGCCAGCAGCTTAGCGCGACAAGTCAGTTACTTC. It specifies CASSLARQVSYF.

The rearrangement links TRBV6-5 to TRBJ1-1, with TRBD1 as a possible D gene (5 bases). Germline V lookup: CDR1 MNHEY, CDR2 SVGAGI. The CDR3 length is 13 residues. Between the trimmed V and J ends, which lost 2 bases and 5 bases, there was a span of 9 bases. CDR3 sequence (DNA): TGTGCCAGCAGTTACGGAGAGGGGACTGAAGCTTTCTTT. This sequence encodes CASSYGEGTEAFF.

The chain couples TRBV5-1 to TRBJ2-3, with 7 bases aligning to TRBD2. With V trimmed by 8 bases and J by 2 bases, 8 bases remained unmatched. Germline V gene sequence: CDR1 SGHRS, CDR2 YFSETQ. This CDR3 is 14 amino acids long. The CDR3: CARKLATNTDTQYF. In nucleotides, the CDR3 is TGCGCCAGAAAACTAGCGACTAACACAGATACGCAGTATTTT.

The genes are TRBV7-9 and TRBJ2-3; D unresolved. Trimming removed 5 bases from V and 6 bases from J, with 12 bases in between. Germline loops: CDR1 SEHNR, CDR2 FQNEAQ (reference sequence). The CDR3 loop spans 13 amino acids. For the CDR3, the DNA is TGTGCCAGCAGCCCTGGATCCGCGGATACGCAGTATTTT. Its translation: CASSPGSADTQYF.

J is TRBJ2-3 and V is TRBV5-1; D is unclear. This CDR3 comprises 15 residues. The germline V gene encodes CDR1 SGHRS and CDR2 YFSETQ. The germline V and J ends were trimmed by 0 bases and 3 bases, with 11 bases remaining between them. CDR3 nucleotides: TGCGCCAGCAGCTTGGTAGGTGGAGAAACAGATACGCAGTATTTT. Protein sequence: CASSLVGGETDTQYF. The entire variable domain, with the rest obtained from reference TRBV5-1 and TRBJ2-3, is as follows: KAGVTQTPRYLIKTRGQQVTLSCSPISGHRSVSWYQQTPGQGLQFLFEYFSETQRNKGNFPGRFSGRQFSNSRSEMNVSTLELGDSALYLCASSLVGGETDTQYFGPGTRLTVL.

This chain links TRBV18 with TRBJ2-1; D is possibly TRBD1 or TRBD2 (5 bases each). Trimming removed 3 bases from V and 3 bases from J, with 15 bases in between. Looked up from germline, CDR1 is KGHSH and CDR2 is LQKENI. There are 16 residues in the CDR3. Written as DNA, the CDR3 is TGTGCCAGCTCACCTCGCCGTGGGGGAGACTACAATGAGCAGTTCTTC. Protein product: CASSPRRGGDYNEQFF.

The chain links TRBV10-3 to TRBJ2-7; D is possibly TRBD1 (6 bases). The CDR3 is 18 residues long. The V end lost 11 bases, the J end lost 1 base, and 30 bases lay between the germline ends. Looked up from germline, CDR1 is ENHRY and CDR2 is SYGVKD. CDR3 DNA: TGTGCCTCCAGGGGCGGGCAGGGGATGTCGACGGCATCCTACGAGCAGTACTTC. Its translation is CASRGGQGMSTASYEQYF.

V is TRBV4-1 and J is TRBJ2-3, with 11 bases fitting TRBD2. With V trimmed by 1 base and J by 1 base, 1 base remained unmatched. CDR1 MGHRA and CDR2 YSYEKL come from the germline V gene. The CDR3 extends over 16 amino acids. CDR3 coding DNA: TGCGCCAGCAGCCAAGTACTAGCGGGGGGCACAGATACGCAGTATTTT. Amino acid sequence: CASSQVLAGGTDTQYF.

Comment on this clone: At one boundary the junction diverges from the germline segment, which might be a read error. This chain joins TRBV5-1 and TRBJ2-7; TRBD2 is a possible D gene (6 bases). The germline V gene has CDR1 SGHRS and CDR2 YFSETQ. This CDR3 is 15 amino acids long. The CDR3 DNA follows: TGCGTCAGCAGCTTGGTAGTAGCGGAGTCCTACGAGCAGTACTTC. Protein product: CVSSLVVAESYEQYF.

J is TRBJ2-4 and V is TRBV5-4; D might be TRBD1 or TRBD2, each matching 6 bases. This CDR3 comprises 16 residues. The V and J ends lost 0 bases and 6 bases respectively, with 16 bases between them. CDR1 is SGHNT, CDR2 YYREEE, per germline (reference sequence). The CDR3 loop is CASSLEMLGGRNIQYF. The CDR3 bases are TGTGCCAGCAGCTTGGAGATGTTGGGGGGCCGAAACATTCAGTACTTC.

This chain uses TRBV30 with TRBJ1-1; D is possibly TRBD1 (5 bases). Germline CDR1 is GTSNPN and CDR2 is SVGIG (reference sequence). CDR3 length: 15 amino acids. The ends were cut back, 0 bases at V and 0 bases at J, with 11 bases in the middle. CDR3 protein: CAWSVRGGMNTEAFF. The CDR3, as DNA: TGTGCCTGGAGTGTCCGCGGGGGGATGAACACTGAAGCTTTCTTT. Together with reference TRBV30 and TRBJ1-1, the CDR3 gives the full variable domain: SQTIHQWPATLVQPVGSPLSLECTVEGTSNPNLYWYRQAAGRGLQLLFYSVGIGQISSEVPQNLSASRPQDRQFILSSKKLLLSDSGFYLCAWSVRGGMNTEAFFGQGTRLTVV.

The rearrangement uses TRBV9 and TRBJ2-1; TRBD2 might be the D (6 bases). Germline CDR1 and CDR2: SGDLS and YYNGEE. V lost 0 bases, J lost 9 bases, and 10 bases lay in between. The CDR3 spans 13 residues. CDR3 DNA: TGTGCCAGCAGCGTAGCTGGGGGAGGTGAGCAGTTCTTC. It codes for CASSVAGGGEQFF.

The chain links TRBV4-3 to TRBJ2-1; 7 bases are shared with TRBD1. With 1 base clipped from V and 9 bases from J, the junction kept 6 bases outside the gene matches. This CDR3 is 14 amino acids long. Germline V lookup: CDR1 LGHNA, CDR2 YSLEER. CDR3 coding DNA: TGCGCCAGCAGCCAAGGTCGCGGACAGGCTGAGCAGTTCTTC. It specifies CASSQGRGQAEQFF.